This is a list of T cell receptor beta chains from one sample in a study of cytomegalovirus exposure and HLA in healthy donors. The method was immunoSEQ multiplex PCR; TCRdb's version includes in-frame clones alone and lacks a portion of them. The data contain some 130,000 clones, about 82% of them singletons. Sequencing was performed on PBMCs. These receptor sequences come from a man in his thirties or forties in good health. CDR3s include the opening cysteine and the closing phenylalanine or tryptophan. D genes are given only for firm matches. Size values are once, few and many counts, or a class for expanded clones, and some rows have none.

j_gene	v_gene	d_gene	abundance	CDR3aa	CDR3nt
TRBJ2-5	TRBV29-1	-	-	CSGAGGNQETQYF	TGCAGCGGAGCAGGCGGGAACCAAGAGACCCAGTACTTC
TRBJ2-7	TRBV21-1	-	-	CASSKWFRDRERKGASGRDYEQYF	TGTGCCAGCAGCAAGTGGTTCCGGGACAGGGAGAGAAAGGGGGCTAGCGGGAGGGACTACGAGCAGTACTTC
TRBJ1-2	TRBV19	-	-	CASREGPRGYTF	TGTGCCAGTAGGGAGGGGCCCAGGGGCTACACCTTC
TRBJ2-5	TRBV28	TRBD1	-	CASTGTVQGETQYF	TGTGCCAGCACGGGGACAGTGCAGGGGGAGACCCAGTACTTC
TRBJ2-1	TRBV7-2	-	once	CASTPPAGQLNEQFF	TGTGCCAGCACCCCCCCCGCGGGGCAGCTTAATGAGCAGTTCTTC
TRBJ2-7	TRBV9	-	-	CASSVDRSREQYF	TGTGCCAGCAGCGTAGATCGATCGAGGGAGCAGTACTTC
TRBJ2-3	TRBV4-1	-	-	CASSPPAGRGTDTQYF	TGCGCCAGCAGCCCCCCGGCGGGAAGGGGTACAGATACGCAGTATTTT
TRBJ2-3	TRBV7-8	TRBD2	-	CASSSTAGGVTQYF	TGTGCCAGCAGCTCTACGGCGGGAGGGGTGACGCAGTATTTT
TRBJ2-5	TRBV18	TRBD1	-	CASSPLDRGRQYF	TGTGCCAGCTCACCTCTGGACAGGGGACGACAGTACTTC
TRBJ1-1	TRBV5-8	-	-	CASSPAQGIVNTEAFF	TGTGCCAGCAGCCCGGCCCAGGGAATAGTGAACACTGAAGCTTTCTTT
TRBJ2-7	TRBV11-2	TRBD2	-	CASSFSGREFYEQYF	TGTGCCAGCAGCTTTAGCGGGAGGGAGTTCTACGAGCAGTACTTC
TRBJ2-7	TRBV27	TRBD1	-	CASTSTLGQRYEQYF	TGTGCCAGCACTAGTACGTTGGGACAGAGGTACGAGCAGTACTTC
TRBJ2-1	TRBV27	TRBD2	-	CASSFRAGNYNEQFF	TGTGCCAGCAGTTTTCGAGCGGGGAACTACAATGAGCAGTTCTTC
TRBJ1-2	TRBV27	-	-	CASSQERGFYGYTF	TGTGCCAGCAGCCAAGAACGGGGGTTCTATGGCTACACCTTC
TRBJ2-2	TRBV4-3	TRBD2	once	CASSQDRGLAGDGGGELFF	TGCGCCAGCAGCCAAGATCGAGGACTAGCGGGAGATGGAGGCGGGGAGCTGTTTTTT
TRBJ2-2	TRBV4-2	-	-	CASSLGLEGTGELFF	TGTGCCAGCAGCCTGGGACTCGAGGGCACCGGGGAGCTGTTTTTT
TRBJ2-7	TRBV21-1	-	few	CASGRDGDSTLYEQYF	TGTGCCAGCGGACGAGATGGGGACAGTACCTTATACGAGCAGTACTTC
TRBJ2-2	TRBV7-3	TRBD1	-	CASSPGTGAGAGELFF	TGTGCCAGCAGCCCGGGGACAGGGGCCGGGGCCGGGGAGCTGTTTTTT
TRBJ2-7	TRBV27	-	-	CASSDPPFSGSSYEQYF	TGTGCCAGCAGTGACCCCCCGTTCAGCGGCAGCTCCTACGAGCAGTACTTC
TRBJ2-5	TRBV4-2	TRBD2	-	CASSQGLAETQYF	TGTGCCAGCAGCCAAGGACTAGCAGAGACCCAGTACTTC
TRBJ1-2	TRBV7-9	-	-	CASSFGETGYTF	TGTGCCAGCAGCTTCGGGGAGACGGGCTACACCTTC
TRBJ2-5	TRBV7-2	TRBD1	few	CASSLGGRGQGETQYF	TGTGCCAGCAGCTTAGGGGGCCGGGGACAGGGAGAGACCCAGTACTTC
TRBJ2-1	TRBV7-9	-	-	CSSSPRRDYNEQFF	TGTTCCAGCAGCCCCCGGCGGGATTACAATGAGCAGTTCTTC
TRBJ2-7	TRBV7-9	-	-	CASRGWASSYEQYF	TGTGCCAGCAGGGGTTGGGCGAGCTCCTACGAGCAGTACTTC
TRBJ2-3	TRBV19	TRBD2	-	CASSNSGGTDTQYF	TGTGCCAGTAGTAATAGCGGGGGCACAGATACGCAGTATTTT
TRBJ2-5	TRBV7-9	TRBD1	few	CASSLGDRGRAETQYF	TGTGCCAGCAGCTTAGGAGACAGGGGACGGGCTGAGACCCAGTACTTC
TRBJ2-5	TRBV7-2	-	-	CASSLAARRETQYF	TGTGCCAGCAGCTTAGCTGCCCGGAGAGAGACCCAGTACTTC
TRBJ2-1	TRBV4-3	-	-	CASRYSLRGLGEQFF	TGCGCCAGCAGATACTCGTTGCGGGGATTGGGCGAGCAGTTCTTC
TRBJ2-1	TRBV30	TRBD2	-	CAWSGSGLAASYNEQFF	TGTGCCTGGAGTGGATCTGGACTAGCGGCCTCCTACAATGAGCAGTTCTTC
TRBJ1-4	TRBV27	-	-	CASSLSRFTAGNEKLFF	TGTGCCAGCAGTTTATCGAGGTTCACCGCTGGTAATGAAAAACTGTTTTTT
TRBJ2-3	TRBV6-5	-	-	CASSGQTSTDTQYF	TGTGCCAGCAGCGGACAGACAAGCACAGATACGCAGTATTTT
TRBJ2-7	TRBV7-9	TRBD1	-	CASSSQGGIYEQYF	TGTGCCAGCAGCTCACAGGGGGGAATCTACGAGCAGTACTTC
TRBJ2-3	TRBV6-1	TRBD2	-	CASRVAGGTDTQYF	TGTGCCAGCAGAGTAGCGGGAGGCACAGATACGCAGTATTTT
TRBJ1-1	TRBV29-1	-	once	CSVDTDMGARGEAFF	TGCAGCGTTGACACCGACATGGGGGCCCGTGGAGAGGCTTTCTTT
TRBJ2-7	TRBV7-9	-	-	CASSSQLAPAYEQYF	TGTGCCAGCAGCTCGCAGCTAGCTCCCGCATACGAGCAGTACTTC
TRBJ1-1	TRBV5-1	-	-	CASSLEEGVGAEAFF	TGCGCCAGCAGCTTGGAGGAGGGCGTCGGGGCTGAAGCTTTCTTT
TRBJ2-1	TRBV27	-	once	CASSLRGTYNEQFF	TGTGCCAGCAGTTTGAGAGGAACCTACAATGAGCAGTTCTTC
TRBJ1-2	TRBV21-1	-	-	CASSTRGQLYGYTF	TGTGCCAGCAGCACTCGGGGACAGTTGTATGGCTACACCTTC
TRBJ1-2	TRBV7-9	-	-	CASSLALAAPNYGYTF	TGTGCCAGCAGCTTAGCGCTGGCTGCTCCTAACTATGGCTACACCTTC
TRBJ1-4	TRBV27	-	-	CASSSPGEKLFF	TGTGCCAGCAGTTCCCCCGGGGAAAAACTGTTTTTT
TRBJ2-7	TRBV10-3	-	-	CAISPTGAAEQYF	TGTGCCATCAGTCCTACTGGGGCGGCCGAGCAGTACTTC
TRBJ2-3	TRBV18	-	-	CASSPESNTQYF	TGTGCCAGCTCACCCGAATCTAATACGCAGTATTTT
TRBJ1-1	TRBV7-7	-	-	CASSLGSRGTEAFF	TGTGCCAGCAGCTTAGGGTCTAGGGGCACTGAAGCTTTCTTT
TRBJ2-1	TRBV30	-	-	CVHGTYNEQFF	TGTGTCCACGGGACCTACAATGAGCAGTTCTTC
TRBJ2-5	TRBV7-8	TRBD1	-	CASSVRQGETQYF	TGTGCCAGCAGCGTAAGACAGGGGGAGACCCAGTACTTC
TRBJ1-2	TRBV7-9	TRBD1	-	CSSSSSGTGGYGYTF	TGTTCCAGCAGCTCCTCCGGGACAGGGGGCTATGGCTACACCTTC
TRBJ2-7	TRBV6-1	TRBD2	-	CASSVHTGLGIYEQYF	TGTGCCAGCAGTGTACACACGGGACTAGGCATCTACGAGCAGTACTTC
TRBJ2-5	TRBV11-3	-	-	CASSPQSGGQYF	TGTGCCAGCAGCCCTCAGTCCGGAGGGCAGTACTTC
TRBJ2-5	TRBV5-6	-	-	CASSSPRVREPASETQYF	TGTGCCAGCAGCTCGCCGCGGGTCCGGGAGCCGGCGTCGGAGACCCAGTACTTC
TRBJ2-2	TRBV15	-	-	CATSRVGGGAGELFF	TGTGCCACCAGCAGAGTGGGGGGGGGCGCCGGGGAGCTGTTTTTT
TRBJ2-3	TRBV5-1	-	-	CASSRQETADTQYF	TGCGCCAGCAGCCGACAGGAAACGGCAGATACGCAGTATTTT
TRBJ2-5	TRBV27	TRBD1	-	CASSRRQGAAETQYF	TGTGCCAGCAGTCGCCGACAGGGGGCCGCGGAGACCCAGTACTTC
TRBJ2-7	TRBV28	TRBD2	-	CAIKAGLGEQYF	TGTGCCATCAAAGCGGGATTGGGCGAGCAGTACTTC
TRBJ2-1	TRBV6-5	TRBD2	-	CASRSRLATQFF	TGTGCCAGCAGATCACGACTAGCGACCCAGTTCTTC
TRBJ2-3	TRBV29-1	-	-	CSVERRRDTQYF	TGCAGCGTTGAGCGCCGCAGGGATACGCAGTATTTT
TRBJ2-1	TRBV9	TRBD2	-	CASSVGLSGDNEQFF	TGTGCCAGCAGCGTAGGTTTAAGCGGGGACAATGAGCAGTTCTTC
TRBJ2-1	TRBV7-8	-	few	CASSPLPNEQFF	TGTGCCAGCAGCCCCCTCCCCAATGAGCAGTTCTTC
TRBJ1-6	TRBV19	-	-	CASSIEGGVSPLHF	TGTGCCAGTAGTATTGAGGGCGGGGTTTCACCCCTCCACTTT
TRBJ2-4	TRBV29-1	TRBD1	-	CSGLRTGGPKNIQYF	TGCAGCGGCCTCCGGACAGGGGGCCCCAAAAACATTCAGTACTTC